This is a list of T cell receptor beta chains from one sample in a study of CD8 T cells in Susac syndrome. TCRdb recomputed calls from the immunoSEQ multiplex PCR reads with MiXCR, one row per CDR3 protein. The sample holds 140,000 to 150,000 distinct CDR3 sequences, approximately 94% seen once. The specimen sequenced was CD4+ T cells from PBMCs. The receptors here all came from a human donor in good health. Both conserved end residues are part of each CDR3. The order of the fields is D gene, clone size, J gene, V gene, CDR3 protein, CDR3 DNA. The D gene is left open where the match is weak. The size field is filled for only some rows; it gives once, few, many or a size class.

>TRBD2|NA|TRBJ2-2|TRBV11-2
CASSLLLAGVAGELFF
TGTGCCAGCAGCCTCCTACTAGCGGGAGTTGCCGGGGAGCTGTTTTTT
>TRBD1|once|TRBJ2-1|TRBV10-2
CASGDRGRNEQFF
TGCGCCAGCGGTGACAGGGGGCGGAATGAGCAGTTCTTC
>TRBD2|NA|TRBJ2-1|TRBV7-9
CASSSTSGSSYNEQFF
TGTGCCAGCAGCTCTACTAGCGGGAGCTCCTACAATGAGCAGTTCTTC
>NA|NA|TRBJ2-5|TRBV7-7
CASSLASTVQETQYF
TGTGCTAGCAGCTTAGCGTCAACAGTCCAAGAGACCCAGTACTTC
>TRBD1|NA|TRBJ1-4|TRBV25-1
CASSGGTGGEKLFF
TGTGCCAGCAGTGGAGGGACAGGGGGCGAAAAACTGTTTTTT
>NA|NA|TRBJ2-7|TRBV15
CATSRDHPSRDEQYF
TGTGCCACCAGCAGAGATCATCCTAGCCGTGACGAGCAGTACTTC
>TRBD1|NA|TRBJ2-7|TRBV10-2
CASSTGEGDEQYF
TGCGCCAGTTCGACAGGGGAAGGGGACGAGCAGTACTTC
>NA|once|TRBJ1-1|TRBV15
CATSRGVRDTMNTEAFF
TGTGCCACCAGCAGGGGTGTCCGGGACACAATGAACACTGAAGCTTTCTTT
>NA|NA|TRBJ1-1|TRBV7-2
CASSPGWANTEAFF
TGTGCCAGCAGCCCCGGCTGGGCGAACACTGAAGCTTTCTTT
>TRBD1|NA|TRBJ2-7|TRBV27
CASSHSTGPYEQYF
TGTGCCAGCAGTCATTCGACAGGGCCCTACGAGCAGTACTTC
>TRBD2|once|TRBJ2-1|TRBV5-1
CASTLAVVRTSGYNEQFF
TGCGCCAGCACCCTGGCAGTAGTTAGGACTAGCGGTTACAATGAGCAGTTCTTC
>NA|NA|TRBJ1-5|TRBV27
CASSYRGLNQPQHF
TGTGCCAGCAGTTACCGGGGGCTAAATCAGCCCCAGCATTTT
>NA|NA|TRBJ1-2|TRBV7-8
CASSLARQAGYTF
TGTGCCAGCAGCTTAGCGCGACAAGCTGGCTACACCTTC
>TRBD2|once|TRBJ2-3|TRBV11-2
CASSPGQVWTSGITDTQYF
TGTGCCAGCAGCCCTGGACAGGTTTGGACTAGCGGGATCACAGATACGCAGTATTTT
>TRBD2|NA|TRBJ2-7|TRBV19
CASRTSGTYEQYF
TGTGCCAGTAGAACTAGCGGAACCTACGAGCAGTACTTC
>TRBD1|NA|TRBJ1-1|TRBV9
CASSASQGAALNTEAFF
TGTGCCAGCAGCGCATCACAGGGGGCGGCCCTGAACACTGAAGCTTTCTTT
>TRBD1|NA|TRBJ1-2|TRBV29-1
CSVTTGGGQGYTF
TGCAGCGTCACAACAGGGGGGGGCCAAGGCTACACCTTC
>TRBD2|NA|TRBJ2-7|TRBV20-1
CSASDSGESYEQYF
TGCAGTGCTAGTGATAGCGGGGAATCCTACGAGCAGTACTTC
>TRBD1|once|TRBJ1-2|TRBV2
CASSLLGQNYGYTF
TGTGCCAGCAGTCTCTTGGGACAGAACTATGGCTACACCTTC
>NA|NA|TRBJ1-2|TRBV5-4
CASNSEGRTNYGYTF
TGTGCCAGCAACTCGGAGGGGAGGACTAACTATGGCTACACCTTC
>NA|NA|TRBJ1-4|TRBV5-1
CASSLDTTNEKLFF
TGCGCCAGCAGCTTGGATACAACTAATGAAAAACTGTTTTTT
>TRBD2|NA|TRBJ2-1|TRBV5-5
CASSVASGRSSYNEQFF
TGTGCCAGCAGCGTGGCTAGCGGGAGGAGCTCCTACAATGAGCAGTTCTTC
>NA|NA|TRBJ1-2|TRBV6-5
CASAGGDYGYTF
TGTGCCAGCGCGGGGGGGGACTATGGCTACACCTTC
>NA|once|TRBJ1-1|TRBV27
CASSQELSVAEAFF
TGTGCCAGCAGCCAGGAATTGAGTGTCGCTGAAGCTTTCTTT
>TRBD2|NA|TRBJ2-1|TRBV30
CAWSVGLAAAYNEQFF
TGTGCCTGGAGTGTGGGACTAGCAGCGGCTTACAATGAGCAGTTCTTC
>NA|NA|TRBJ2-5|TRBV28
CASSRVRRSQYF
TGTGCCAGCAGCCGGGTCCGGAGGTCCCAGTACTTC
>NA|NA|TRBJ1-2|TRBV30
CAWRASQGGYTF
TGTGCCTGGAGAGCCAGCCAGGGAGGCTACACCTTC
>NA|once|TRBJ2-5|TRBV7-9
CASSLAKETQYF
TGTGCCAGCAGCTTAGCCAAAGAGACCCAGTACTTC
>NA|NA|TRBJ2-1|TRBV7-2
CASSLVTSTTNEQFF
TGTGCCAGCAGCTTAGTAACTTCCACGACTAATGAGCAGTTCTTC
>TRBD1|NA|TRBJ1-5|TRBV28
CASSHGTGGKHQPQHF
TGTGCCAGCAGCCACGGGACAGGGGGAAAGCACCAGCCCCAGCATTTT
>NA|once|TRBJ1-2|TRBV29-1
CSVGGGRGVDGYTF
TGCAGCGTGGGTGGTGGCAGGGGAGTAGATGGCTACACCTTC
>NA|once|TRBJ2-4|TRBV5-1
CASSLVQGGTKNIQYF
TGCGCCAGCAGCTTGGTCCAGGGGGGAACCAAAAACATTCAGTACTTC
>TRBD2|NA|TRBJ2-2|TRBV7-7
CASSLAGGLAGANTGELFF
TGTGCTAGCAGCTTAGCCGGAGGACTAGCGGGAGCGAACACCGGGGAGCTGTTTTTT
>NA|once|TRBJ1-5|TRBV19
CASFEGKTHSNQPQHF
TGTGCCAGTTTCGAGGGGAAAACTCATAGCAATCAGCCCCAGCATTTT
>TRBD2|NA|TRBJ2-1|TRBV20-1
CSAGSGGYNEQFF
TGCAGTGCTGGTAGCGGGGGATACAATGAGCAGTTCTTC
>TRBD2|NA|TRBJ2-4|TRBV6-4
CASKGLAGDVAKNIQYF
TGTGCCAGCAAAGGACTAGCGGGAGACGTGGCCAAAAACATTCAGTACTTC
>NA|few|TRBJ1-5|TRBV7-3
CASSLGLNQPQHF
TGTGCCAGCAGCTTAGGCCTTAATCAGCCCCAGCATTTT
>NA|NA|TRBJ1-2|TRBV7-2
CASSLGRPVANYGYTF
TGTGCCAGCAGCTTAGGGAGACCGGTGGCTAACTATGGCTACACCTTC
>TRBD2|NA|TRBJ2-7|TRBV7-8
CASSPPGLAKHEQYF
TGTGCCAGCAGCCCCCCGGGACTAGCGAAACACGAGCAGTACTTC
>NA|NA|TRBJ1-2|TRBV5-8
CASSLARNDGGYTF
TGTGCCAGCAGCTTGGCGCGGAACGACGGGGGCTACACCTTC